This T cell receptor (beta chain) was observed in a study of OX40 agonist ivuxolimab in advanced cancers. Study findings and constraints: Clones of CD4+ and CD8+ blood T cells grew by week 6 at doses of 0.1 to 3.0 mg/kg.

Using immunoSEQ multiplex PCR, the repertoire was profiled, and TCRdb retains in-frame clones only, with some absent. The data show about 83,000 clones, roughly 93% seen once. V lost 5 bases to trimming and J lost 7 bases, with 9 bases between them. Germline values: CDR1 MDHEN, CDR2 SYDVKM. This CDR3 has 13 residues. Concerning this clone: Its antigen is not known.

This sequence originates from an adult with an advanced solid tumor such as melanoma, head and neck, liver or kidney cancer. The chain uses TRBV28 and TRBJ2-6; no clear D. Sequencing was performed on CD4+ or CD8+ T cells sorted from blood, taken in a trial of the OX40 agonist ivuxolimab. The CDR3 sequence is CASSQDPANVLTF. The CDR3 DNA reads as TGTGCCAGCAGTCAAGATCCCGCCAACGTCCTGACTTTC.